Presented here are 24 T cell receptor beta chains from one specimen sequenced in a study of T cells after posttransplantation cyclophosphamide. The data were produced by immunoSEQ multiplex PCR, yet TCRdb's version contains in-frame clones alone and is incomplete. In total the sample includes roughly 5,100 clones, none of them seen once. Cyclophosphamide on days +3 and +4 followed busulfan-fludarabine conditioning and a marrow graft. The sequencing here drew on PBMCs, taken after allogeneic stem cell transplant with posttransplant cyclophosphamide. The receptors were sampled from a female patient between 25 and 45 years old who received an allogeneic stem cell transplant from an unrelated donor, was CMV-positive, and had acute and chronic GVHD. Some T cells may have originated in the graft donor.

This clone was detected many times. Other nucleotide sequences in the sample specify the same CDR3. J is TRBJ2-1 and V is TRBV30; D possibly corresponds to TRBD1 (5 bases). The CDR3 extends over 14 amino acids. CDR1 and CDR2 from the germline V gene are GTSNPN and SVGIG (reference sequence). Trimming removed 1 base at V and 3 bases at J, with 10 bases between. CDR3 sequence: CAWSGDRGYNEQFF. CDR3 nucleotide sequence: TGTGCCTGGAGTGGAGATAGGGGCTACAATGAGCAGTTCTTC.

In its sample, this clone is medium-sized. This sequence joins TRBV19 and TRBJ2-7; D might be TRBD2 (6 bases). Trimming took 3 bases from V and 5 from J, leaving 17 bases between them. The V gene's germline CDR1 is LNHDA and CDR2 SQIVND (reference sequence). The CDR3 loop spans 15 amino acids. This chain's CDR3 is CASSMKGLRENEQYF. Written as DNA, the CDR3 is TGTGCCAGTAGTATGAAGGGGCTACGGGAGAACGAGCAGTACTTC.

This clone was counted many times. The chain combines TRBV9 with TRBJ1-2; no reliable D call. The CDR3 covers 15 residues. Germline V CDR1 and CDR2: SGDLS, YYNGEE. V was pared by 0 bases and J by 7 bases, with 16 bases between. The CDR3 sequence: CASSVDHLGMGGYTF. The DNA for the CDR3 is TGTGCCAGCAGCGTAGATCATCTGGGCATGGGTGGCTACACCTTC.

This clone has just a few counts. The chain recombines TRBV25-1 with TRBJ2-5, with D possibly TRBD1 on 6 matching bases. Trimming removed 2 bases at V and 4 bases at J, with 11 bases between. There are 14 residues in the CDR3. Germline V gene lookup returns CDR1 MGHDK and CDR2 SYGVNS. The CDR3, as DNA: TGTGCCAGCAGTGAACCCAACAGGGTAGAGACCCAGTACTTC. Translating it yields CASSEPNRVETQYF.

This clone was counted at least ten times. This rearrangement joins TRBV19 to TRBJ1-2; 8 positions match TRBD1. Germline lookup yields CDR1 LNHDA and CDR2 SQIVND (reference sequence). The CDR3 covers 15 residues. V shed 5 bases, J shed 2 bases, and the junction held 7 bases outside the gene matches. CDR3 in DNA: TGTGCCAGTAGTTCCGGGGACAGGACGAACTATGGCTACACCTTC. Translating gives CASSSGDRTNYGYTF.

This clone counts as medium-sized (0.01 to 0.1%). CDR3 DNA: TGTGCCAGCAGTTTTAGCGGGGGGGCCTACAATGAGCAGTTCTTC. Amino acids: CASSFSGGAYNEQFF. The rearrangement uses TRBV27 and TRBJ2-1, with 11 bases matching TRBD2. This CDR3 has 15 amino acids. Per germline, CDR1 MNHEY and CDR2 SMNVEV (reference sequence). V gave up 3 bases and J gave up 2 bases; unmatched junction bases: 0.

The V call is TRBV5-6, the J call TRBJ2-3; a weak D match, TRBD2 (5 bases). The V end lost 4 bases, the J end lost 1 base, and 7 bases lay between the germline ends. Looked up from germline, CDR1 is SGHDT and CDR2 is YYEEEE. The CDR3 loop spans 13 amino acids. CDR3 sequence reads: CASSELGTDTQYF. Here the CDR3 DNA reads TGTGCCAGCAGCGAACTAGGCACAGATACGCAGTATTTT. Based on the CDR3 plus reference TRBV5-6 and TRBJ2-3, the full variable domain is DAGVTQSPTHLIKTRGQQVTLRCSPKSGHDTVSWYQQALGQGPQFIFQYYEEEERQRGNFPDRFSGHQFPNYSSELNVNALLLGDSALYLCASSELGTDTQYFGPGTRLTVL.

This clone was observed at least ten times. The V gene is TRBV1, the J gene TRBJ2-7; the table's D gene call, TRBD2, was not cross checked with the DNA. TRBV1 is an annotated pseudogene. CDR3 length: 20 residues. As DNA, the CDR3 is TGCACCAGCAGCCAAGATGGGCGCGGGATACCTAGTAGGGGTAGGGACGAGCAGTACTTC. Protein: CTSSQDGRGIPSRGRDEQYF.

This clone has ten or more counts. The V call is TRBV30, the J call TRBJ1-3; tentatively, D is TRBD1 (6 bases). The CDR3 consists of 15 residues. Deletions cut 3 bases from V and 2 bases from J, with 14 bases between. Germline CDR1 GTSNPN, CDR2 SVGIG (reference sequence). The CDR3 is CAWSARTVTGNTIYF. As DNA, the CDR3 is TGTGCCTGGAGCGCGCGGACAGTTACTGGAAACACCATATATTTT.

This clone has ten or more counts. V gene TRBV6-5 combines with J gene TRBJ2-7; TRBD2 matches at 8 bases. Germline CDR1 MNHEY, CDR2 SVGAGI. J gave up 5 bases and V 10 bases, and 10 bases lay outside the gene matches. The CDR3 contains 13 residues. CDR3 in DNA: TGTGCCACACAGCGGGGGCAGGGGCACGAGCAGTACTTC. This encodes CATQRGQGHEQYF.

This clone appeared many times. The chain employs TRBV7-2 and TRBJ1-1, with 8 bases fitting TRBD1. J lost 6 bases, V lost 2 bases, and 2 bases had no gene match. Germline V gives CDR1 SGHTA, CDR2 FQGNSA. The CDR3 runs 13 residues. CDR3 sequence (DNA): TGTGCCAGCAGCTTACAGGGGGCAGCTGAAGCTTTCTTT. It is translated as CASSLQGAAEAFF.

This clone was recorded many times. The chain is built from TRBV20-1 and TRBJ1-1; the D is unclear. The germline CDR1 and CDR2 sequences are DFQATT and SNEGSKA (reference sequence). The CDR3 has 11 amino acids. V dropped 4 bases and J dropped 11 bases, with 14 bases sitting between them. CDR3 residues: CSAMHGDRAFF. The CDR3, as DNA: TGCAGTGCTATGCATGGAGATAGGGCTTTCTTT.

This clone has ten or more counts. This chain links TRBV9 with TRBJ2-3; D not certain. In germline, CDR1 is SGDLS, CDR2 YYNGEE. This CDR3 contains 16 residues. The germline V and J ends were trimmed by 0 bases and 2 bases, with 13 bases remaining between them. Written as DNA, the CDR3 is TGTGCCAGCAGCGTAGGCAACACCCTTCTCACAGATACGCAGTATTTT. It encodes CASSVGNTLLTDTQYF.

This clone showed up many times. V is TRBV5-6 and J is TRBJ1-3; possible D gene TRBD1, 5 bases. Germline V CDR1 and CDR2: SGHDT, YYEEEE. V lost 3 bases and J 2 bases, leaving 12 bases between the germline ends. The CDR3 loop spans 15 amino acids. CDR3 nucleotides: TGTGCCAGCAGCTACCTAGGGGCAGCTGGAAACACCATATATTTT. Amino acids: CASSYLGAAGNTIYF.

There are many counts of this clone. V gene TRBV28 combines with J gene TRBJ2-7; D ambiguous. The CDR3 is 14 residues long. V lost 3 bases, J lost 7 bases, and 16 bases lay in between. Germline assignment: CDR1 MDHEN and CDR2 SYDVKM. The CDR3 DNA follows: TGTGCCAGCAGTTTTCTTCAGGTCCTTAGGGAGCAGTACTTC. This codes for CASSFLQVLREQYF.

This clone occurred many times. The chain joins TRBV27 to TRBJ2-1; 13 nucleotides match TRBD2. J lost 2 bases, V lost 5 bases, and 6 bases had no gene match. CDR3 length equals 17 residues. CDR1 MNHEY and CDR2 SMNVEV come from the germline V gene (reference sequence). CDR3 bases: TGTGCCAGCAGTCGACGGACTAGCGGGAGCACCTACAATGAGCAGTTCTTC. It is translated as CASSRRTSGSTYNEQFF.

By share, this clone counts as medium-sized (0.01 to 0.1%). The gene calls are TRBV7-9 and TRBJ2-1; maybe TRBD2 (6 bases). Germline CDR1 reads SEHNR; CDR2 reads FQNEAQ (reference sequence). The ends were cut back, 3 bases at V and 7 bases at J, with 16 bases in the middle. There are 15 residues in the CDR3. The CDR3 sequence is CASSLSGRRWNEQFF. The CDR3 DNA reads as TGTGCCAGCAGCTTGTCGGGGAGGCGCTGGAATGAGCAGTTCTTC.

This clone has at least ten counts. The rearrangement joins TRBV2 to TRBJ2-3; D is unresolved. The CDR3 runs to 14 residues. Between the trimmed V and J ends, which lost 5 bases and 2 bases, there was a span of 11 bases. The germline gives CDR1 SNHLY, CDR2 FYNNEI. The DNA of the CDR3 is TGTGCCAGCAGTTTGAACCAGATCACAGATACGCAGTATTTT. Residues: CASSLNQITDTQYF.

This clone showed up many times. The chain carries TRBV7-8 and TRBJ2-1; TRBD2 agrees at 10 bases. The CDR3 is 14 residues long. J gave up 4 bases and V 5 bases, and 2 bases lay outside the gene matches. Germline loops: CDR1 SGHVS, CDR2 FQNEAQ. In DNA form, the CDR3 reads TGTGCCAGCAGCGGACTAGCGGCTTACAATGAGCAGTTCTTC. It is translated as CASSGLAAYNEQFF.

This clone was counted ten times or more. This rearrangement joins TRBV7-8 to TRBJ2-7; 9 nucleotides align to TRBD2. The V and J ends lost 1 base and 4 bases, in that order; junction bases with no gene match: 5. From germline, CDR1 is SGHVS and CDR2 FQNEAQ. This CDR3 region has 15 residues. CDR3 loop: CASSLVAGGGYEQYF. For the CDR3, the DNA is TGTGCCAGCAGCTTAGTGGCGGGAGGGGGATACGAGCAGTACTTC.

This clone was picked up many times. The chain joins TRBV27 to TRBJ2-1; 9 bases are shared with TRBD2. The CDR3 is made up of 15 amino acids. The V gene's germline CDR1 is MNHEY and CDR2 SMNVEV (reference sequence). J lost 7 bases, V lost 4 bases, and 8 bases had no gene match. The CDR3 DNA reads as TGTGCCAGCAGTTCCGGGACTAGCAGGTGGAATGAGCAGTTCTTC. Translated: CASSSGTSRWNEQFF.

Ten or more counts support this clone. The V call is TRBV7-2, the J call TRBJ1-5; maybe TRBD1 (5 bases). Per the germline V gene, CDR1 is SGHTA and CDR2 is FQGNSA. The CDR3 is 14 residues long. V dropped 3 bases and J dropped 0 bases, with 6 bases sitting between them. Here the CDR3 DNA reads TGTGCCAGCAGCTTTACAGGTAGCAATCAGCCCCAGCATTTT. Its translation is CASSFTGSNQPQHF.

This clone was counted at least ten times. The genes are TRBV7-2 and TRBJ2-3, with TRBD2 matching 13 bases. V shed 1 base and J 4 bases; nucleotides not matched to a gene: 8. Germline loops: CDR1 SGHTA, CDR2 FQGNSA. CDR3 length equals 18 residues. The CDR3 DNA sequence: TGTGCCAGCAGCTTAGAACTGGGACTAGCGGGACACGCAGATACGCAGTATTTT. Its protein product is CASSLELGLAGHADTQYF.

This clone appeared many times. The CDR3 sequence: CASSLGGYNYGYTF. CDR3 DNA sequence: TGTGCCAGCAGCTTGGGGGGCTATAACTATGGCTACACCTTC. V and J are TRBV5-5 and TRBJ1-2; TRBD1 might be the D (5 bases). Trimming shortened V by 0 bases and J by 1 base, and 7 bases separated the two germline ends. The CDR3 is made up of 14 amino acids. Per germline, CDR1 SGHKS and CDR2 YYEKEE (reference sequence).